The T cell receptor (beta chain) under discussion was sequenced for a study of T-cell reconstitution after alpha-beta-depleted transplantation in children. The V gene's germline CDR1 is DFQATT and CDR2 SNEGSKA (reference sequence). There are 14 residues in the CDR3. V dropped 3 bases and J dropped 3; count of bases not matched to a gene: 6. Preparing the TCRbeta library involved the use of unique molecular identifiers. Via MiXCR, TCRdb re-called the PCR reads, giving one row per CDR3 protein. The table records 30,000 or so distinct CDR3 sequences, under 7.5% of them present only once. The table lists this clonotype with many counts. Its antigen remains unknown. Study outcomes and limitations: After one year, T-cell counts and TCRbeta diversity mostly came from new T cells. Reports say that about two months after transplant, the alpha-beta T cells came out of several hundred graft clones that had expanded.

The chain joins TRBV20-1 to TRBJ2-3, with 7 bases lining up with TRBD2. The sample consisted of peripheral blood, taken 60 days after TCRalphabeta/CD19-depleted stem cell transplant. This receptor was obtained from a child in the first two years of life who had a stem cell transplant for acute myeloid leukemia, so the T cells may come from the graft donor. Here the CDR3 reads CSARGGGRTDTQYF. DNA for the CDR3: TGCAGTGCTAGGGGCGGCGGGAGAACAGATACGCAGTATTTT.